The next 32 T cell receptor beta chains were all read from a single sample in a study of blood T cell repertoires in COVID-19. Libraries were prepared by immunoSEQ multiplex PCR; TCRdb keeps only in-frame clonotypes and omits some of them. The table records roughly 130,000 clones, roughly 84% of them present only once. The sequencing input was peripheral blood. Receptor source: a woman aged 25 to 45 who had recovered from COVID-19.

The V and J genes are TRBV2 and TRBJ2-2, with TRBD1 matching 11 bases. V gave up 8 bases and J gave up 6 bases; unmatched junction bases: 5. The CDR3 has 14 residues. Germline CDR1 is SNHLY and CDR2 is FYNNEI. CDR3 DNA sequence: TGTGCCAGCCACTTGGGACAGGGGGCCGGGGAGCTGTTTTTT. Protein: CASHLGQGAGELFF.

This clone was observed a single time. The rearrangement uses TRBV30 and TRBJ2-3, with unresolved D. The germline CDR1 and CDR2 sequences are GTSNPN and SVGIG (reference sequence). Trimming shortened V by 1 base and J by 9 bases, and 8 bases separated the two germline ends. This CDR3 region has 11 residues. CDR3 nucleotide sequence: TGTGCCTGGAGTGCCCCCGAGACGCAGTATTTT. This translates into CAWSAPETQYF. Drawing the rest from reference TRBV30 and TRBJ2-3, the complete variable domain is SQTIHQWPATLVQPVGSPLSLECTVEGTSNPNLYWYRQAAGRGLQLLFYSVGIGQISSEVPQNLSASRPQDRQFILSSKKLLLSDSGFYLCAWSAPETQYFGPGTRLTVL.

CDR3 nucleotides: TGTGCCACCAGTGATACAGGACGCACAGATACGCAGTATTTT. It is translated as CATSDTGRTDTQYF. The chain uses TRBV24-1 and TRBJ2-3; possible D gene TRBD1, 5 bases. This CDR3 has 14 amino acids. CDR1 and CDR2 from the germline V gene are KGHDR and SFDVKD. V was trimmed by 3 bases and J by 1 base, leaving 7 bases between them.

V gene TRBV14 combines with J gene TRBJ2-3; D call uncertain. This CDR3 has 16 amino acids. V was trimmed by 4 bases and J by 5 bases, leaving 19 bases between them. Per germline, CDR1 SGHDN and CDR2 FVKESK. CDR3 in amino acids: CASSLGGYVRGDTQYF. For the CDR3, the DNA is TGTGCCAGCAGCCTAGGTGGGTACGTTCGAGGAGATACGCAGTATTTT.

The V call is TRBV5-1, the J call TRBJ1-4; D gene uncertain. The CDR3 loop spans 14 amino acids. V was trimmed by 1 base and J by 3 bases, leaving 7 bases between them. CDR1 and CDR2 from the germline V gene are SGHRS and YFSETQ. DNA of the CDR3: TGCGCCAGCAGCTTGACAGATCCTAATGAAAAACTGTTTTTT. Translated, it gives CASSLTDPNEKLFF.

The chain uses TRBV14 and TRBJ2-5; 8 nucleotides align to TRBD1. V lost 3 bases and J lost 5; bases outside the gene matches: 8. CDR1 SGHDN and CDR2 FVKESK come from the germline V gene. This CDR3 comprises 15 residues. The CDR3 sequence: CASSHRTGLTETQYF. The DNA for the CDR3 is TGTGCCAGCAGCCACCGGACAGGGCTGACGGAGACCCAGTACTTC.

V and J are TRBV19 and TRBJ1-6; a weak D match, TRBD1 (5 bases). Between the trimmed V and J ends, which lost 8 bases and 1 base, there was a span of 9 bases. CDR3 length: 14 amino acids. Germline V gives CDR1 LNHDA, CDR2 SQIVND (reference sequence). CDR3 sequence: CASGRVSYNSPLHF. The CDR3 DNA reads as TGTGCCAGTGGCAGGGTGTCCTATAATTCACCCCTCCACTTT.

This chain links TRBV12-5 with TRBJ2-5; D perhaps matches TRBD1 (6 bases). V was clipped by 5 bases and J by 4 bases, with 14 bases between them. The CDR3 is made up of 14 amino acids. Germline V gene lookup returns CDR1 LGHNT and CDR2 FRNRAP. CDR3 sequence (DNA): TGTGCTAGTGGTGGAGGACAGTCCCGAGAGACCCAGTACTTC. Translation gives CASGGGQSRETQYF.

The rearrangement joins TRBV27 to TRBJ2-7; TRBD2 aligns across 8 bases. V lost 5 bases and J lost 2; bases outside the gene matches: 11. The V gene's germline CDR1 is MNHEY and CDR2 SMNVEV (reference sequence). The CDR3 has 16 amino acids. The CDR3 region is CASSRSGTRFAYEQYF. The CDR3 nucleotides are TGTGCCAGCAGTCGGTCCGGGACTAGATTTGCCTACGAGCAGTACTTC.

This sequence joins TRBV9 and TRBJ2-2, with 15 bases identical to TRBD2. V was clipped by 0 bases and J by 7 bases; unmatched bases: 13. The CDR3 has 20 residues. CDR1 is SGDLS and CDR2 is YYNGEE in the germline V gene. CDR3 sequence: CASSVDWTSGRVGGNGELFF. Written as DNA, the CDR3 is TGTGCCAGCAGCGTAGATTGGACTAGCGGGAGGGTTGGTGGTAACGGGGAGCTGTTTTTT.

This clone was detected once. The CDR3 is CSASGQGQETQYF. The CDR3 DNA reads TGCAGTGCTAGTGGACAGGGACAGGAGACCCAGTACTTC. J is TRBJ2-5 and V is TRBV20-1; 8 bases are a match to TRBD1. V trimming: 3 bases; J trimming: 5 bases; junction bases outside the gene matches: 5. This CDR3 is built from 13 residues. Per germline, CDR1 DFQATT and CDR2 SNEGSKA (reference sequence).

This chain links TRBV5-1 with TRBJ2-6; perhaps TRBD1 as D (5 bases). Germline CDR1 reads SGHRS; CDR2 reads YFSETQ. This CDR3 has 18 residues. Trimming removed 0 bases from V and 0 bases from J, with 13 bases in between. The CDR3 DNA reads TGCGCCAGCAGCTTGGATGCGACAGTTCGCTCTGGGGCCAACGTCCTGACTTTC. Protein sequence: CASSLDATVRSGANVLTF.

This rearrangement joins TRBV25-1 to TRBJ2-6; D possibly corresponds to TRBD2 (5 bases). CDR3 length: 16 amino acids. With 4 bases removed from V and 0 bases from J, the gap between germline ends came to 10 bases. Germline V gene data show CDR1 as MGHDK and CDR2 as SYGVNS. CDR3 nucleotides: TGTGCCAGCAGTGGCCGAGGGTCCTCTGGGGCCAACGTCCTGACTTTC. It codes for CASSGRGSSGANVLTF.

The chain links TRBV14 to TRBJ1-1, with 7 bases that match TRBD1. The CDR3 runs to 13 residues. CDR1 is SGHDN, CDR2 FVKESK, per germline. The junction had 5 bases not matched to a gene; V was cut back by 1 base and J by 9 bases. The CDR3 is CASSQGDRRKAFF. CDR3 nucleotides: TGTGCCAGCAGCCAAGGGGACAGACGGAAAGCTTTCTTT. Supplemented by reference TRBV14 and TRBJ1-1, the full variable domain reads EAGVTQFPSHSVIEKGQTVTLRCDPISGHDNLYWYRRVMGKEIKFLLHFVKESKQDESGMPNNRFLAERTGGTYSTLKVQPAELEDSGVYFCASSQGDRRKAFFGQGTRLTVV.

In its sample, this clone was seen a few times. The rearrangement joins TRBV6-5 to TRBJ1-5; 10 nucleotides line up with TRBD1. The CDR3 runs 15 residues. Trimming took 6 bases from V and 9 from J; bases not matched to a gene: 11. Germline assignment: CDR1 MNHEY and CDR2 SVGAGI. CDR3 region: CASSPAGTGERPQHF. The CDR3 nucleotides are TGTGCCAGCAGCCCAGCCGGGACAGGGGAAAGGCCCCAGCATTTT.

The V gene is TRBV5-1, the J gene TRBJ1-1; a possible D gene is TRBD1 (5 bases). The germline gives CDR1 SGHRS, CDR2 YFSETQ. The V gene lost 1 base and the J gene lost 5 bases, with 12 bases spanning the gap. This CDR3 is 14 amino acids long. CDR3: CASSLRAEGTEAFF. CDR3 DNA sequence: TGCGCCAGCAGCTTGAGGGCGGAGGGGACTGAAGCTTTCTTT.

The V and J genes are TRBV27 and TRBJ1-1; tentative D call: TRBD1 (5 bases). The germline CDR1 and CDR2 sequences are MNHEY and SMNVEV (reference sequence). This CDR3 contains 14 residues. V was trimmed by 3 bases and J by 1 base, leaving 9 bases between them. The CDR3 nucleotides read TGTGCCAGCAGTTTGGCGGGGCAGAACACTGAAGCTTTCTTT. It specifies CASSLAGQNTEAFF.

This chain joins TRBV15 and TRBJ2-3, with 9 bases that match TRBD2. Germline loops: CDR1 LNHNV, CDR2 YYDKDF (reference sequence). The CDR3 is 16 amino acids. V lost 4 bases and J lost 3; bases outside the gene matches: 8. The CDR3 is CATSTFAGGKTDTQYF. The CDR3 DNA reads TGTGCCACCAGCACGTTCGCGGGGGGGAAAACAGATACGCAGTATTTT.

This clone was picked up one time. CDR3: CASSLWASGGTDTQYF. CDR3 DNA: TGTGCCAGCAGCTTATGGGCTAGCGGGGGTACAGATACGCAGTATTTT. This chain uses TRBV7-8 with TRBJ2-3; 10 bases line up with TRBD2. Per the germline V gene, CDR1 is SGHVS and CDR2 is FQNEAQ. The CDR3 consists of 16 residues. V trimming: 2 bases; J trimming: 3 bases; junction bases outside the gene matches: 5.

V is TRBV29-1 and J is TRBJ1-3; the D gene is possibly TRBD1 (5 bases). The CDR3 covers 14 residues. Germline V gene data show CDR1 as SQVTM and CDR2 as ANQGSEA. Trimming stripped 4 bases from V and 1 base from J, with 11 bases between. The CDR3: CSVVNRLSGNTIYF. For the CDR3, the DNA is TGCAGCGTTGTAAACAGGTTATCTGGAAACACCATATATTTT.

CDR3 protein: CASSSPGGAGYEQYF. CDR3 bases: TGTGCCAGCAGCAGTCCCGGGGGGGCGGGTTACGAGCAGTACTTC. V is TRBV7-8 and J is TRBJ2-7, with 8 bases lining up with TRBD2. The CDR3 contains 15 residues. Trimming at V came to 5 bases and at J to 4 bases, leaving 10 bases not matched to a gene. Germline-derived CDR1 and CDR2 are SGHVS and FQNEAQ.

The chain is built from TRBV11-3 and TRBJ2-7; TRBD1 agrees at 11 bases. Trimming at V came to 1 base and at J to 6 bases, leaving 2 bases not matched to a gene. Germline CDR1 and CDR2: SGHNT and YENEEA. The CDR3 has 14 amino acids. The CDR3 loop is CASSLAGQGAEQYF. The CDR3 DNA reads as TGTGCCAGCAGCTTAGCTGGACAGGGGGCCGAGCAGTACTTC.

This chain links TRBV4-1 with TRBJ1-1; D is ambiguous. CDR1 MGHRA and CDR2 YSYEKL come from the germline V gene. Trimming took 2 bases from V and 5 from J, leaving 12 bases between them. This CDR3 comprises 14 residues. CDR3 protein: CASSQLGRGTEAFF. The CDR3 nucleotides read TGCGCCAGCAGCCAATTAGGAAGAGGGACTGAAGCTTTCTTT.

The CDR3 DNA follows: TGTGCCAGCAGTTTAGACACAAGCTCCTACAATGAGCAGTTCTTC. Translation gives CASSLDTSSYNEQFF. The chain joins TRBV27 to TRBJ2-1; no clear D. The ends were cut back, 2 bases at V and 0 bases at J, with 8 bases in the middle. Germline CDR1 and CDR2: MNHEY and SMNVEV (reference sequence). The CDR3 has 15 amino acids.

This clone was found a few times. The chain couples TRBV7-2 to TRBJ1-2; D is perhaps TRBD1 (6 bases). The CDR3 has 14 amino acids. With 2 bases removed from V and 8 bases from J, the gap between germline ends came to 15 bases. Germline loops: CDR1 SGHTA, CDR2 FQGNSA. CDR3 in DNA: TGTGCCAGCAGCTTACACCCTACAGGGTCCGGCTACACCTTC. Amino acid sequence: CASSLHPTGSGYTF.

The chain has TRBV2 and TRBJ2-1, with TRBD2 matching over 7 bases. This CDR3 has 12 amino acids. The V gene end was trimmed by 4 bases and the J gene end by 8 bases; junction bases not matched to a gene: 2. The germline gives CDR1 SNHLY, CDR2 FYNNEI. This CDR3 reads CASSGGGYEQFF. CDR3 nucleotides: TGTGCCAGCAGTGGGGGGGGTTATGAGCAGTTCTTC. Based on the CDR3 plus reference TRBV2 and TRBJ2-1, the full variable domain is EPEVTQTPSHQVTQMGQEVILRCVPISNHLYFYWYRQILGQKVEFLVSFYNNEISEKSEIFDDQFSVERPDGSNFTLKIRSTKLEDSAMYFCASSGGGYEQFFGPGTRLTVL.

This rearrangement joins TRBV5-4 to TRBJ2-7; 10 bases map to TRBD2. Germline V gives CDR1 SGHNT, CDR2 YYREEE (reference sequence). The CDR3 runs 15 residues. J gave up 3 bases and V 4 bases, and 7 bases lay outside the gene matches. The DNA for the CDR3 is TGTGCCAGCAGCACCGGCCTAGCGGGAGTCTACGAGCAGTACTTC. This encodes CASSTGLAGVYEQYF. The full variable domain, its missing parts supplied by reference TRBV5-4 and TRBJ2-7, is ETGVTQSPTHLIKTRGQQVTLRCSSQSGHNTVSWYQQALGQGPQFIFQYYREEENGRGNFPPRFSGLQFPNYSSELNVNALELDDSALYLCASSTGLAGVYEQYFGPGTRLTVT.

The V call is TRBV3-1 (or the pseudogene TRBV3-2), the J call TRBJ2-1, with D tentatively TRBD2 (5 bases). The germline V and J ends were trimmed by 0 bases and 0 bases, with 12 bases remaining between them. The V gene's germline CDR1 is LGHDT and CDR2 YNNKEL (reference sequence). This CDR3 region has 17 residues. The CDR3 nucleotides are TGTGCCAGCAGCCAAGATCTAGCCATATTCTCCTACAATGAGCAGTTCTTC. It codes for CASSQDLAIFSYNEQFF.

CDR3 amino acids: CAWSGDTGGSGAFF. In nucleotides, the CDR3 is TGTGCCTGGAGTGGAGATACAGGGGGTTCGGGGGCTTTCTTT. The chain has TRBV30 and TRBJ1-1; 8 bases map to TRBD1. There are 14 residues in the CDR3. The junction had 12 bases not matched to a gene; V was cut back by 1 base and J by 11 bases. Germline loops: CDR1 GTSNPN, CDR2 SVGIG (reference sequence).

This clone was counted a single time. V is TRBV30 and J is TRBJ1-2, with TRBD1 matching 7 bases. The CDR3 consists of 14 residues. The V gene's germline CDR1 is GTSNPN and CDR2 SVGIG (reference sequence). V shed 2 bases and J 0 bases; nucleotides not matched to a gene: 3. The CDR3 region has the DNA TGTGCCTGGAGTTGGACAGGCGCTAACTATGGCTACACCTTC. Its protein is CAWSWTGANYGYTF.

The rearrangement joins TRBV15 to TRBJ1-1; 7 nucleotides agree with TRBD1. The J segment lost 10 bases and the V segment lost 0 bases, leaving 8 bases of the junction unmatched. CDR3 length equals 14 residues. Looked up from germline, CDR1 is LNHNV and CDR2 is YYDKDF (reference sequence). The CDR3 sequence is CATSRDNGQVVAFF. The CDR3 DNA reads as TGTGCCACCAGCAGAGACAATGGACAGGTCGTAGCTTTCTTT.

The CDR3 DNA reads as TGTGCCAGCAGTTTGAAGGGGAACTATGGCTACACCTTC. Its translation is CASSLKGNYGYTF. The chain links TRBV27 to TRBJ1-2; tentative D call: TRBD1 (5 bases). Trimming removed 3 bases at V and 2 bases at J, with 7 bases between. This CDR3 contains 13 residues. The germline V gene has CDR1 MNHEY and CDR2 SMNVEV (reference sequence).